This TCR beta chain emerged from a study of cytomegalovirus exposure and HLA in healthy donors. Regarding the study as a whole: Cytomegalovirus-associated TCR beta chains were listed, numbering some 150. Using the classifier, cytomegalovirus status was reportedly diagnosed with high specificity and sensitivity. Within the roughly 120 validation repertoires, first-cohort TCR clusters tended to co-occur, according to a later analysis.

The CDR3 is made up of 14 amino acids. Germline trimming cut 6 bases from V and 7 bases from J; bases unmatched to any gene: 13. Germline V CDR1 and CDR2: SGHRS, YFSETQ. This clone was picked up one time. As yet, its antigen is unknown. Profiled with immunoSEQ multiplex PCR; TCRdb holds only in-frame clones, not every one. Altogether around 50,000 clones are present, around 94% being singletons, with the ten largest covering 7.8%. The donors were part of the validation cohort of fewer than 150 subjects. That cohort was separate from the first cohort, which comprised about 730 subjects. Material: PBMCs. The V gene is TRBV5-1, the J gene TRBJ2-7, with 7 bases identical to TRBD2. The clonotype was recovered from a woman aged 18-29 years in good health and CMV-seropositive. The CDR3 DNA is TGCGCCAGCACGACTAGCCCCGGCACGAGGGAGCAGTACTTC. Amino acid sequence: CASTTSPGTREQYF.